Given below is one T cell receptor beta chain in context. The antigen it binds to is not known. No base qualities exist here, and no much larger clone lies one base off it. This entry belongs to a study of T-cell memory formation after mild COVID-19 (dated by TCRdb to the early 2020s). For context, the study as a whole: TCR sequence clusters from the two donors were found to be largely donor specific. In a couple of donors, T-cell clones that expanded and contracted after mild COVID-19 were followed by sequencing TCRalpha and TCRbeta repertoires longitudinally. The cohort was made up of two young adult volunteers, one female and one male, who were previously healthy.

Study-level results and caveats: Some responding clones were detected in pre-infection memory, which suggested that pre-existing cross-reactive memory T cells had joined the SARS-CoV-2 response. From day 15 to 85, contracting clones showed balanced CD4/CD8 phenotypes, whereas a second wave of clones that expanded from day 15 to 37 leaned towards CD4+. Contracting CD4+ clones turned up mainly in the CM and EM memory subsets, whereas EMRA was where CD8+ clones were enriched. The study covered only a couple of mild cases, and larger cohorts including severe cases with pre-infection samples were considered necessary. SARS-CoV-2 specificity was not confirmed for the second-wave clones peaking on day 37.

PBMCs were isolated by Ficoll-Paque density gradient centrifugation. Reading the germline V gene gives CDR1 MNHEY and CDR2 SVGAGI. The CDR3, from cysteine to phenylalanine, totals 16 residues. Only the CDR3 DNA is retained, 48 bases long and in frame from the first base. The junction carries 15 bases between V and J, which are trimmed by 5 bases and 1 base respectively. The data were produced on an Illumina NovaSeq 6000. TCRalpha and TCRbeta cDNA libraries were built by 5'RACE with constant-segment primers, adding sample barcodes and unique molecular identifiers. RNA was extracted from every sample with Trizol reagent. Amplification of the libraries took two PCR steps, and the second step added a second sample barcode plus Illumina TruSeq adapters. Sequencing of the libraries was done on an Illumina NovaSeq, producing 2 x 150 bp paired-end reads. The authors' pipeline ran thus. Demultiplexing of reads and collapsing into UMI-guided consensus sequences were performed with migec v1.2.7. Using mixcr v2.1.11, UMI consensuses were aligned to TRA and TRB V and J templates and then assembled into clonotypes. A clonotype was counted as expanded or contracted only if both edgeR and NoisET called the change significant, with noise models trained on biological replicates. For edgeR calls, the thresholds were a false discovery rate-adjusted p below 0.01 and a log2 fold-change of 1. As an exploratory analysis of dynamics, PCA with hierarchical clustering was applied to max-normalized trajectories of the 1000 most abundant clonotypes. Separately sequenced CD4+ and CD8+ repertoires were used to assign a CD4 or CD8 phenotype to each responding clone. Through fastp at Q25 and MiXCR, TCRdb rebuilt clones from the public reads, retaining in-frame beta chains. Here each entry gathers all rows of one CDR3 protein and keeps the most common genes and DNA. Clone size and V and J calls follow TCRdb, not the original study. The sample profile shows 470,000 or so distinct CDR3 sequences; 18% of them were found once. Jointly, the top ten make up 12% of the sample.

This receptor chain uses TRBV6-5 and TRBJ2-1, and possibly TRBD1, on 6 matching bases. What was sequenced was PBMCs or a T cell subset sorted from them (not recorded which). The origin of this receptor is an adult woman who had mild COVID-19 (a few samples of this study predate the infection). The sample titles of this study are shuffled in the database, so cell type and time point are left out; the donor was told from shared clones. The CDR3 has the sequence CASSLGIGGSYNEQFF. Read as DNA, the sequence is TGTGCCAGCAGTCTCGGGATAGGGGGTTCCTACAATGAGCAGTTCTTC.